This T cell receptor (beta chain) is drawn from a study of T cells expressing NK-cell markers. Study-wide results and caveats: CD8+ T cells in six or seven donors included dominant NKG2C+ clonotypes at roughly 1.0-7.5%.

Germline-derived CDR1 and CDR2 are SGHDN and FVKESK. This CDR3 has 16 amino acids. With respect to this clonotype: Its antigen is as yet unknown.

TCRdb re-called the 5' RACE reads and gives one entry per CDR3 protein, without DNA. Its listing shows about 460,000 distinct CDR3 sequences. This sequence originates from a woman aged 45-60 years in good health. The material sequenced was blood T cells: a sorted CD56 or NKG2C T cell subset, CD4+ or CD8+ T cells, or bulk PBMC T cells (not recorded which). V usage is TRBV14 and J usage is TRBJ2-2; no DNA is available, so the TRBD2 call from TCRdb remains unchecked. The CDR3 region is CASSQDWSSGTGELFF.